Detailed here is one T cell receptor (beta chain). The antigen is undetermined. This sample is drawn from a study of vaccination and CD4 T cells after COVID-19. Cultured CD4+ T cells had their DNA profiled by the Oncomine TCR Beta short-read assay. TCRdb redid the calling of the PCR reads with MiXCR, one entry per CDR3 protein. The sample consists of approximately 5,500 distinct CDR3 sequences, around 64% of them appearing once. The treatment: roughly 11-day PBMC culture with coronavirus spike peptide pools or control peptides (ViraFEST assay). The receptor was isolated from a human donor who had recovered from COVID-19. The material sequenced was CD4+ T cells from blood, cultured in vitro.

The CDR3 here is CASSAGQGWTGELFF. CDR3 DNA sequence: TGTGCCAGCAGCGCGGGACAGGGATGGACCGGGGAGCTGTTTTTT. This rearrangement joins TRBV5-4 to TRBJ2-2; 9 nucleotides align to TRBD1. The CDR3 covers 15 residues. Germline trimming cut 4 bases from V and 5 bases from J; bases unmatched to any gene: 6. Germline values: CDR1 SGHNT, CDR2 YYREEE (reference sequence). The full variable domain, in which reference TRBV5-4 and TRBJ2-2 provide the parts outside the CDR3, is ETGVTQSPTHLIKTRGQQVTLRCSSQSGHNTVSWYQQALGQGPQFIFQYYREEENGRGNFPPRFSGLQFPNYSSELNVNALELDDSALYLCASSAGQGWTGELFFGEGSRLTVL.